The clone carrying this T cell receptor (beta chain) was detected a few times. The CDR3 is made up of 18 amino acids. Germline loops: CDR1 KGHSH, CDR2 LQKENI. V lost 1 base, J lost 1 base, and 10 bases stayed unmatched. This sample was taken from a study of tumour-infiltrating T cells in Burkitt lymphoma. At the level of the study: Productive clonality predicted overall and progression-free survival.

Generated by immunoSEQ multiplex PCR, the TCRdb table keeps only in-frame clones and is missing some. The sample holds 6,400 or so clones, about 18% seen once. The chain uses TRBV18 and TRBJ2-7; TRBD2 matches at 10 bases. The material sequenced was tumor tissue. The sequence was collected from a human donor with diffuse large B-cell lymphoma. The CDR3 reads CASSPLGLASEGSYEQYF. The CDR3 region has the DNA TGTGCCAGCTCACCACTGGGACTAGCGTCCGAGGGGTCCTACGAGCAGTACTTC.